This TCR beta chain appears in the sequencing data of a study of blood T cell repertoires in COVID-19. Per the study methods: Reference gene primers were amplified, and this amplification served to estimate nucleated cell counts. This table comes from immunoSEQ multiplex PCR, and its TCRdb copy is limited to in-frame clones, with some not included. The V and J calls and the clone size are those of that table, but D and trimming were determined from the DNA. The repertoire holds 130,000 or so clones, roughly three quarters seen once, with around 5% in the top ten. Trimming took 5 bases from V and 6 from J, leaving 13 bases between them. CDR3 length equals 12 residues. Germline V gene sequence: CDR1 GTSNPN, CDR2 SVGIG (reference sequence).

This TCR came from a woman in her 70s with COVID-19, enrolled during active disease. The source material was peripheral blood. V gene TRBV30 combines with J gene TRBJ1-1; D possibly corresponds to TRBD1 (6 bases). This CDR3 reads CAWGRGQAEAFF. The CDR3 DNA reads as TGTGCCTGGGGCAGGGGTCAGGCTGAAGCTTTCTTT. Full variable domain (rest looked up from reference TRBV30 and TRBJ1-1): SQTIHQWPATLVQPVGSPLSLECTVEGTSNPNLYWYRQAAGRGLQLLFYSVGIGQISSEVPQNLSASRPQDRQFILSSKKLLLSDSGFYLCAWGRGQAEAFFGQGTRLTVV.